The T cell receptor beta chain under discussion was sequenced for a study of blood T cell repertoires in COVID-19 (dated by TCRdb to the early 2020s). Study-wide context: The collaborator samples originated in the United States, Italy and Spain and spanned the acute and convalescent phases of COVID-19. HLA class I and class II types, where available, came from metadata supplied by the sample provider rather than from assay-based typing. Sample metadata almost always included a de-identified subject ID, COVID-19 status, age in years and sex. The repertoires were made available in a free public database intended to serve as a resource for research on the immune response to SARS-CoV-2. The material from the prospective study consisted of cDNA or gDNA derived from T cells, B-cell-depleted T cells, or PBMCs. Deeply sampled blood TCRbeta repertoires from subjects exposed to, actively infected with, or recovered from COVID-19 were included in the dataset. Samples came from the ongoing ImmuneRACE study (first 160 participants) plus 1,254 subjects from 6 global collaborators.

Summary of the overall study and its limitations: The quantity of clinical and demographic metadata differed by source and by participant and was supplied without curation.

TCRbeta CDR3 regions were amplified from genomic DNA using the immunoSEQ Assay, a bias-controlled multiplex PCR. The authors' analysis ran thus. The number of nucleated cells in each sample was estimated from the amplification of reference gene primers within the assay. To quantify the absolute abundance of each unique TCRbeta CDR3 rearrangement, sequence reads were collapsed and filtered. For each sample, productive Simpson clonality was calculated as the square root of Simpson's diversity index over productive rearrangements. In its TCRdb copy, this immuneACCESS table keeps in-frame sequences only and misses some clones. Where compared with another copy, unresolved V genes explain less than half of these, and the others have no known cause. V and J calls and clone size are those listed in that table; D and trimming were worked out from the DNA. For this sample there are about 87,000 clones; roughly 84% appear just once. The top ten hold around 5% of the sample.

Each collaborating institution followed its own protocols to collect whole blood in K2EDTA tubes. Collaborator samples were shipped for TCRbeta analysis as frozen whole blood, isolated PBMCs, or DNA extracted from either sample type. This clone was observed a single time. Its antigen remains unidentified. The input lacks base qualities; no much larger clone sits a single base away. There are 18 amino acids in the CDR3, from cysteine to phenylalanine inclusive. The only DNA kept is the CDR3, 54 bases in frame from the first base. CDR1 is given as MNHNS and CDR2 as SASEGT, both from the germline V gene. Germline trimming: 4 bases from V, 5 bases from J; junction bases outside gene matches: 18.

The chain links TRBV6-1 with TRBJ1-2, with 8 bases aligning to TRBD1. This TCR came from a woman older than 75 with acute or convalescent COVID-19. Material for sequencing was peripheral blood. The CDR3 reads as follows: CASSGNRGDPDGLYGYTF. The sequenced DNA: TGTGCCAGCAGTGGGAACAGGGGGGACCCCGACGGCCTTTATGGCTACACCTTC.